The sequence of this T cell receptor (beta chain) was determined in a study of neurological immune-mediated disorders. The germline V gene encodes CDR1 SGHVS and CDR2 FQNEAQ. The CDR3 length is 17 residues. V lost 0 bases, J lost 8 bases, and 10 bases stayed unmatched. TCRdb passed the 5' RACE reads through MiXCR, listing each CDR3 protein once. This sample yields about 55,000 distinct CDR3 sequences, of which 24% are seen a single time; over 4.5% belongs to the top ten. Described time point: technical triplicate 2. General observations from the study: In HTLV-1-associated myelopathy, TCR clonal expansion was greatest, and in multiple sclerosis it was least, below healthy controls.

In its sample, this clonotype was seen once. The antigen remains undetermined. This TCR was sampled from a man aged 55-75 years with HTLV-1-associated myelopathy (HAM/TSP). This chain joins TRBV7-8 and TRBJ2-5, with 12 bases that match TRBD2. Sequenced material: PBMCs. Here the CDR3 DNA reads TGTGCCAGCAGCTTAGCGGACTGGACTAGCGGGACGAGAACCCAGTACTTC. This gives the protein CASSLADWTSGTRTQYF.